This T cell receptor (beta chain) was identified during a study of CD8+CD57+ T cells in acquired aplastic anemia. Study-level points and caveats: Sharing between patients and controls was observed for twenty-nine CD8+ CDR3 sequences. Significance was not reached for CD8+ Simpson's diversity between patients and controls.

On this clonotype: Antigen unknown.

The template used for profiling TCR beta VDJ and CDR3 was genomic DNA. TCRdb passed the reads through MiXCR, listing each CDR3 protein once. The data hold some 240,000 distinct CDR3 sequences, with roughly 35% observed a single time. Source material: sorted CD4+, CD8+, or CD8+CD57+ T cells (not recorded which) from PBMCs. This TCR came from a human donor in good health, serving as a control.

CDR3 DNA sequence: TGTGCTAGTGGTTTGTTTAATGATCAGCCCCAGCATTTT. This codes for CASGLFNDQPQHF. The chain recombines TRBV12-5 with TRBJ1-5; D is unresolved. Germline CDR1 reads LGHNT; CDR2 reads FRNRAP. The CDR3 is 13 amino acids. Trimming pared 2 bases from V and 5 bases from J, leaving 7 bases between.